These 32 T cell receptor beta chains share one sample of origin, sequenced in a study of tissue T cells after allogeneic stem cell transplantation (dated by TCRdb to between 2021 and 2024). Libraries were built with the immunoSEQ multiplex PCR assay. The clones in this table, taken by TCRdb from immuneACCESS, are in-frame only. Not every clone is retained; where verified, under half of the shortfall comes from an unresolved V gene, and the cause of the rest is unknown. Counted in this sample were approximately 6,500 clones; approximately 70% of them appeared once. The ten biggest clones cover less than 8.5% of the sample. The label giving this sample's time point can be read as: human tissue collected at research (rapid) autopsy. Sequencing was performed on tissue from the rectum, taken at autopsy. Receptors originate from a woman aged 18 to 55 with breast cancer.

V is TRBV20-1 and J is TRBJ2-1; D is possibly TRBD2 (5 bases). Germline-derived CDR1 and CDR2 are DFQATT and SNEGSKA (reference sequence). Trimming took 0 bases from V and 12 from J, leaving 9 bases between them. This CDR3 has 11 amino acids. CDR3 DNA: TGCAGTGCTAGAGATCGGCGGGCGCAGTTCTTC. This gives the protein CSARDRRAQFF.

CDR3 bases: TGTGCCAGCAGTACCAGGGACACCGGGGAGCTGTTTTTT. The encoded protein is CASSTRDTGELFF. This chain joins TRBV6-4 and TRBJ2-2, with D possibly TRBD1 on 5 matching bases. There are 13 residues in the CDR3. Trimming stripped 5 bases from V and 3 bases from J, with 7 bases between. The germline CDR1 and CDR2 sequences are MRHNA and SNTAGT.

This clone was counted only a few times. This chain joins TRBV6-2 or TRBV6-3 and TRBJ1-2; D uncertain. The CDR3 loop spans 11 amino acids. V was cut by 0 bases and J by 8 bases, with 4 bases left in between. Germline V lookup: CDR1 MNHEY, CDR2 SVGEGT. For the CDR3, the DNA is TGTGCCAGCAGTTACTCACTAGGCTACACCTTC. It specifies CASSYSLGYTF.

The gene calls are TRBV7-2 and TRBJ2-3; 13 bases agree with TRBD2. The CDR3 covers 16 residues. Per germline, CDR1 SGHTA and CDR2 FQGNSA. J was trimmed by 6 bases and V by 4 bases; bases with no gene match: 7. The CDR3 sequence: CASSSGLAGPGDTQYF. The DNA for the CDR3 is TGTGCCAGCAGCTCGGGACTAGCGGGGCCGGGGGATACGCAGTATTTT.

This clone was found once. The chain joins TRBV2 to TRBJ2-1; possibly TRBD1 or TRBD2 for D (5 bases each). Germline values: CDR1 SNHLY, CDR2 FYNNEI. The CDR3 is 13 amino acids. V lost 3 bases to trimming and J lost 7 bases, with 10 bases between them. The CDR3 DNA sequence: TGTGCCAGCAGTGATCTTGGGGGTAATGAGCAGTTCTTC. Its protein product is CASSDLGGNEQFF.

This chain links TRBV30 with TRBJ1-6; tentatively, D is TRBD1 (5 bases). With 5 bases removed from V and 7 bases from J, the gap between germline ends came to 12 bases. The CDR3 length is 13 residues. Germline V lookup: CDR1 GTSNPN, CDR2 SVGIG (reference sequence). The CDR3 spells CAWERQTNSPLHF. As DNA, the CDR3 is TGTGCCTGGGAGCGACAGACCAATTCACCCCTCCACTTT.

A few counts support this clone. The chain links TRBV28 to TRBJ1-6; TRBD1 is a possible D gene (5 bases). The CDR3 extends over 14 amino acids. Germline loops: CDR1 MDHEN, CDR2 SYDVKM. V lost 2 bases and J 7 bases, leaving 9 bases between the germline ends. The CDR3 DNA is TGTGCCAGCAGTTTAAGGGGCGAGAATTCACCCCTCCACTTT. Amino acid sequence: CASSLRGENSPLHF. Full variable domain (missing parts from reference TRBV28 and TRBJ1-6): DVKVTQSSRYLVKRTGEKVFLECVQDMDHENMFWYRQDPGLGLRLIYFSYDVKMKEKGDIPEGYSVSREKKERFSLILESASTNQTSMYLCASSLRGENSPLHFGNGTRLTVT.

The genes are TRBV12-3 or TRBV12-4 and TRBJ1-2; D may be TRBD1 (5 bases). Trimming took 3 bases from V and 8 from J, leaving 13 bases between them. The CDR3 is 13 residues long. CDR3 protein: CASSFGQGEGYTF. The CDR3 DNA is TGTGCCAGCAGTTTTGGTCAGGGAGAGGGCTACACCTTC.

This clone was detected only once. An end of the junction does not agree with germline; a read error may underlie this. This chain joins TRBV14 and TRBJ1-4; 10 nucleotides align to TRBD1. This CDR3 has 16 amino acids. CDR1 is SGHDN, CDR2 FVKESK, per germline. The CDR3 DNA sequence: TGTGCCAGCAGCCAAGAAGGGGACAGGGGAACGGTCAAAACTGTTTTT. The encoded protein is CASSQEGDRGTVKTVF.

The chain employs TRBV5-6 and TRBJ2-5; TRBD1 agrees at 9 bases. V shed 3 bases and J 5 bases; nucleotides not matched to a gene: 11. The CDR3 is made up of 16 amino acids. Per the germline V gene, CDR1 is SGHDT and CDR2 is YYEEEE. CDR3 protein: CASSYTGTGNWETQYF. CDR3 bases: TGTGCCAGCAGCTATACCGGGACAGGGAATTGGGAGACCCAGTACTTC.

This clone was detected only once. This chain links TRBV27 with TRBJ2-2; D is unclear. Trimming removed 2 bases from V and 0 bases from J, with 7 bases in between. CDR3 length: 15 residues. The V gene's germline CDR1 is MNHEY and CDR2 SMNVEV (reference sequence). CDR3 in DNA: TGTGCCAGCAGTTTAGTAGACCCGAACACCGGGGAGCTGTTTTTT. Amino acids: CASSLVDPNTGELFF.

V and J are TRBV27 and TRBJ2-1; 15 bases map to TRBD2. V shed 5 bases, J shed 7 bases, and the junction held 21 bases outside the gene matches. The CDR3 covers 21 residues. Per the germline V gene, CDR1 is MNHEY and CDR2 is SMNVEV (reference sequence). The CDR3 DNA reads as TGTGCCAGCAGTCCCCGCCAGGGCTGGACGGCGGGACTAGCGGGAGGAAATGAGCAGTTCTTC. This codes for CASSPRQGWTAGLAGGNEQFF.

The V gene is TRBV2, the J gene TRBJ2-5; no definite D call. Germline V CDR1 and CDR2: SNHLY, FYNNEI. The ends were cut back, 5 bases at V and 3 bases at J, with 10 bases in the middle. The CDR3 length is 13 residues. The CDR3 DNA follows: TGTGCCAGCAGTCCAAGGACGGAAGAGACCCAGTACTTC. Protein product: CASSPRTEETQYF.

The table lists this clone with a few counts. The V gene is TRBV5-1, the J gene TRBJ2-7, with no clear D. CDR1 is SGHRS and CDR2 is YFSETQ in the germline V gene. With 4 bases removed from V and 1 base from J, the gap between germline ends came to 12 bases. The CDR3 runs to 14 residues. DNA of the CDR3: TGCGCCAGCAGCAGGGTGGGTTCTTCCTACGAGCAGTACTTC. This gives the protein CASSRVGSSYEQYF.

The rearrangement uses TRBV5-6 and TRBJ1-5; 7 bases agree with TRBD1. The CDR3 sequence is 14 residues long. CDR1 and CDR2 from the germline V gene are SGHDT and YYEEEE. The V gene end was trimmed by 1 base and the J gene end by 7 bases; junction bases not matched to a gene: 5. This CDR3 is CASSLQGGVQPQHF. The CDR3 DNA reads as TGTGCCAGCAGCTTGCAGGGGGGGGTACAGCCCCAGCATTTT.

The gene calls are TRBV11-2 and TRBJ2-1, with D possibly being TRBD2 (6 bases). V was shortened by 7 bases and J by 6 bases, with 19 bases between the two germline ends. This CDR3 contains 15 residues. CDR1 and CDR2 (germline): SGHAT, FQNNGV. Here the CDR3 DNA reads TGTGCCAGCACCCTCACCGCGGGACTCCCCAATGAGCAGTTCTTC. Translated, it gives CASTLTAGLPNEQFF.

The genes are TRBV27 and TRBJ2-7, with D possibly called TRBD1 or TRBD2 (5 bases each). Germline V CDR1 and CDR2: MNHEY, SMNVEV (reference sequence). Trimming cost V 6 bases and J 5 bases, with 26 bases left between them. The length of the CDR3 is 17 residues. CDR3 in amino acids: CASSPKVGDQGDHEQYF. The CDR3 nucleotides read TGTGCCAGCAGCCCCAAAGTCGGGGATCAAGGGGATCACGAGCAGTACTTC.

The CDR3 nucleotides read TGTGCCAGCAGTTACCTGGGGGGAAACTATGGCTACACCTTC. Amino acids: CASSYLGGNYGYTF. J is TRBJ1-2 and V is TRBV6-2 or TRBV6-3; possible D gene TRBD1, 5 bases. The CDR3 sequence is 14 residues long. Between the trimmed V and J ends, which lost 2 bases and 2 bases, there was a span of 9 bases. Germline lookup yields CDR1 MNHEY and CDR2 SVGEGT.

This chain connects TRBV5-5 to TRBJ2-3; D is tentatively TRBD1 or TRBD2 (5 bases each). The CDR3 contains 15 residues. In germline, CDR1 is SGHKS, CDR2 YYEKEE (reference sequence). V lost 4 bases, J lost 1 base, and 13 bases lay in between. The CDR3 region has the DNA TGTGCCAGCAGCCGGGACGGATCCCGCACAGATACGCAGTATTTT. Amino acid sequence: CASSRDGSRTDTQYF.

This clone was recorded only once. CDR3 sequence: CSARGAEGAFF. The CDR3 DNA reads TGCAGTGCTAGGGGGGCTGAGGGAGCTTTCTTT. This chain connects TRBV20-1 to TRBJ1-1; weak D call: TRBD1 (6 bases). Germline V lookup: CDR1 DFQATT, CDR2 SNEGSKA (reference sequence). The V end was cut by 3 bases, the J end by 10 bases, with 12 bases between. The CDR3 extends over 11 amino acids.

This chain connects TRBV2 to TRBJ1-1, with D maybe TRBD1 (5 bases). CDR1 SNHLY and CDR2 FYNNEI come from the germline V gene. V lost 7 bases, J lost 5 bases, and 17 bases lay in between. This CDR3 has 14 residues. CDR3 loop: CASNMGGRVTEAFF. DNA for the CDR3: TGTGCCAGCAATATGGGGGGGAGGGTGACTGAAGCTTTCTTT.

CDR3 coding DNA: TGTGCCAGCAGTCCCCGAGACGGGAAAAACATTCAGTACTTC. Amino acids: CASSPRDGKNIQYF. The chain joins TRBV7-2 to TRBJ2-4; D is ambiguous. CDR3 size: 14 residues. V was trimmed by 6 bases and J by 4 bases, leaving 13 bases between them. Germline V CDR1 and CDR2: SGHTA, FQGNSA.

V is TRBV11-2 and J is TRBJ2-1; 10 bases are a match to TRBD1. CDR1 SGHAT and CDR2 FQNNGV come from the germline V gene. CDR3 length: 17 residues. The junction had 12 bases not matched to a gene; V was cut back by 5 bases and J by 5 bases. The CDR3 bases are TGTGCCAGCAGCCGCAGGACAGGGGGGGTTACGGACAATGAGCAGTTCTTC. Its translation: CASSRRTGGVTDNEQFF.

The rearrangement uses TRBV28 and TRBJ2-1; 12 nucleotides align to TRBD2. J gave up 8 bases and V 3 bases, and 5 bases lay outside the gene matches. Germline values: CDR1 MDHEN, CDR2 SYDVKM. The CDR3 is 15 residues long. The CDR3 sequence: CASSFPTSGRHEQFF. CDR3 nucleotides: TGTGCCAGCAGTTTTCCGACTAGCGGGAGACATGAGCAGTTCTTC.

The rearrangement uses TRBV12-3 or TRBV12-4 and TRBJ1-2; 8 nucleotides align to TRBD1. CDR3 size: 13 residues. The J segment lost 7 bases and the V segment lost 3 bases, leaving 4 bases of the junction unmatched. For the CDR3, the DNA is TGTGCCAGCAGTTTGGCTACAGGGGGTGGCTACACCTTC. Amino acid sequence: CASSLATGGGYTF.

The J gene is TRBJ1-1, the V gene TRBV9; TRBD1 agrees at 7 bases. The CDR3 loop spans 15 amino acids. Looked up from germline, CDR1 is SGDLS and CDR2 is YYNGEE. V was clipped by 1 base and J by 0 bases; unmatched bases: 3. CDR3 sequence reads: CASSVSGTVNTEAFF. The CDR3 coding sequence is TGTGCCAGCAGCGTATCCGGGACAGTGAACACTGAAGCTTTCTTT.

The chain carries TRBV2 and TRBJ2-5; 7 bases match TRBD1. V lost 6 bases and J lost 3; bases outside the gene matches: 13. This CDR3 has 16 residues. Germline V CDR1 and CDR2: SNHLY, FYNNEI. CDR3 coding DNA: TGTGCCAGCAGGGGGCCGATAGACAGGGTTGAAGAGACCCAGTACTTC. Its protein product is CASRGPIDRVEETQYF.

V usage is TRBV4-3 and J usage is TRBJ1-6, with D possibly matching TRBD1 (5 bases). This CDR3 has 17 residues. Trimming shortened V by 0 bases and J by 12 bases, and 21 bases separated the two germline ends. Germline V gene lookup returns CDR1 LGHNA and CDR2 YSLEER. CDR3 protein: CASSQDPPGAGGGPLHF. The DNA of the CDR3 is TGCGCCAGCAGCCAAGATCCTCCCGGGGCCGGGGGGGGACCCCTCCACTTT.

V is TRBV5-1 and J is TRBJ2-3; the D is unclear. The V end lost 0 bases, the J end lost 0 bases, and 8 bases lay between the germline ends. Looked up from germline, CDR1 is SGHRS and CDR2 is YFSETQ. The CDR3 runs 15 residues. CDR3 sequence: CASSLEPASTDTQYF. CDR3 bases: TGCGCCAGCAGCTTGGAACCTGCTAGCACAGATACGCAGTATTTT.

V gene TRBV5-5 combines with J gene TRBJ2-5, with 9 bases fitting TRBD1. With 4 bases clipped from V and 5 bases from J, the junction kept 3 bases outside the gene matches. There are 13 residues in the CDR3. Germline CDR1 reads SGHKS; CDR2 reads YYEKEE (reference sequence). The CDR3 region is CASSRTGEETQYF. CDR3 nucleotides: TGTGCCAGCAGCCGGACAGGGGAGGAGACCCAGTACTTC.

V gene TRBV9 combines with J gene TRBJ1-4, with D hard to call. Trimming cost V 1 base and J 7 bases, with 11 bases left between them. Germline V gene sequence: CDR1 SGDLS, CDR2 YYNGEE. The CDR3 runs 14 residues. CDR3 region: CASSVNGEAEKLFF. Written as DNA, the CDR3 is TGTGCCAGCAGCGTAAACGGGGAGGCTGAAAAACTGTTTTTT.

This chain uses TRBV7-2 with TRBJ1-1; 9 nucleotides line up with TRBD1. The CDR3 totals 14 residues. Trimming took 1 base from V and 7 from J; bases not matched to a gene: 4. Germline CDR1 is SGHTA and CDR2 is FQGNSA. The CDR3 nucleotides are TGTGCCAGCAGCTTAGTTGGACAGGGGATTGAAGCTTTCTTT. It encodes CASSLVGQGIEAFF.